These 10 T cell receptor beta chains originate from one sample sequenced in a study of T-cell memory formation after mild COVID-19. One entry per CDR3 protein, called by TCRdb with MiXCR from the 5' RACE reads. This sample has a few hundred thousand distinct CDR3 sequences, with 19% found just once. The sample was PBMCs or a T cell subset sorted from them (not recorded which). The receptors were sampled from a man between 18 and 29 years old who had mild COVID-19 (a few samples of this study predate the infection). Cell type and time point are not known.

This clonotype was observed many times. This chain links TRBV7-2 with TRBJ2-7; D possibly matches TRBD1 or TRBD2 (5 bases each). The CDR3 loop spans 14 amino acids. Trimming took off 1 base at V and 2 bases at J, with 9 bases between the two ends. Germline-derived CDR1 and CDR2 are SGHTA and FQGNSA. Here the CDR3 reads CASSLGPGPYEQYV. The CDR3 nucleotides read TGTGCCAGCAGCTTAGGTCCGGGGCCCTACGAGCAGTACGTC.

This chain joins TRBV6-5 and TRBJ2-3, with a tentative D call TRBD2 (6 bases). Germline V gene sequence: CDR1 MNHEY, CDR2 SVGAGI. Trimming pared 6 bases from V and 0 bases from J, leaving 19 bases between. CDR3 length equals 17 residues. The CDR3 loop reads CASRRGSGGASTDTQYF. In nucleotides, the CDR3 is TGTGCCAGCAGGAGGGGTTCAGGCGGGGCTAGCACAGATACGCAGTATTTT.

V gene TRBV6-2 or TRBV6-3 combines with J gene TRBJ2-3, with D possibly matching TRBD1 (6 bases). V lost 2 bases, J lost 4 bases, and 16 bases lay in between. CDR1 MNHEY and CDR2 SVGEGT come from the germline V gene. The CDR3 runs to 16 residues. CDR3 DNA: TGTGCCAGCAGTTACGATTCGGCAGGGGCCTCAGATACGCAGTATTTT. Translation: CASSYDSAGASDTQYF.

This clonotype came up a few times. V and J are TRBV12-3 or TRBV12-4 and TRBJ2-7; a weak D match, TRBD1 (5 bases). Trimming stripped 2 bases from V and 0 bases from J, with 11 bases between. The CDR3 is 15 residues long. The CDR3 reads CASSLQGQNSYEQYF. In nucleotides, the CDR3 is TGTGCCAGCAGTTTACAGGGCCAGAACTCCTACGAGCAGTACTTC.

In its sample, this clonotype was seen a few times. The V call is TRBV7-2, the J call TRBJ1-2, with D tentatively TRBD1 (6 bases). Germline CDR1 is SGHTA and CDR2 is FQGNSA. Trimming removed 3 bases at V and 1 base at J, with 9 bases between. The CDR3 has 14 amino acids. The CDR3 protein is CASSLGGHNYGYTF. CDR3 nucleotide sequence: TGTGCCAGCAGCTTGGGGGGGCATAACTATGGCTACACCTTC.

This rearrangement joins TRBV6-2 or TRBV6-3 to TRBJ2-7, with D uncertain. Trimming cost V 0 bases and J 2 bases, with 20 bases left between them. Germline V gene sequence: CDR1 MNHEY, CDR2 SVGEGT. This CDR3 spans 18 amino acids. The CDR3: CASSYSIGSVKATYEQYV. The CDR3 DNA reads TGTGCCAGCAGTTACTCGATTGGGTCAGTCAAGGCAACCTACGAGCAGTACGTC.

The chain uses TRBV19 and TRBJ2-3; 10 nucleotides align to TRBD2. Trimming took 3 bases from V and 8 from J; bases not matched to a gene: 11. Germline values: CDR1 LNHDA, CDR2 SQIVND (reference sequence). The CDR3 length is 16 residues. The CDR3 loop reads CASSMAGTSVSGTQYF. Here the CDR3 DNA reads TGTGCCAGTAGTATGGCCGGGACTAGCGTTTCTGGTACGCAGTATTTT.

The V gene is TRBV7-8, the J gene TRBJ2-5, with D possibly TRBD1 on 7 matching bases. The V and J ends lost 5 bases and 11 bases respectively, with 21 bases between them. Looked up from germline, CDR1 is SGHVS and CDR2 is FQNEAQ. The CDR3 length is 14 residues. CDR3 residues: CASSQGTVGSAQYF. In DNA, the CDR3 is TGTGCCAGCAGCCAGGGGACAGTCGGGAGTGCGCAGTACTTC.

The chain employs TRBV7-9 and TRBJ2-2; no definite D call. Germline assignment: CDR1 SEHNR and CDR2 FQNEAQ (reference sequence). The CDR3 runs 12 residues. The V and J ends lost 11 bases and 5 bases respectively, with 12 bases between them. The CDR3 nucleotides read TGTGCCCAAGGGCCGTGGACCGGGGAGCTGTTTTTT. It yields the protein CAQGPWTGELFF.

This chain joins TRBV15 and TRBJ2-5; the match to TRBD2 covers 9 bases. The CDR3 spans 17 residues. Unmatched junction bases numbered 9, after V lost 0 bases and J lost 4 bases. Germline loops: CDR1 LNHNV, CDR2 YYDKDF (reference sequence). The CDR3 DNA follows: TGTGCCACCAGCAGAGAAAAAATTAGCGGGGGCGGAGAGACCCAGTACTTC. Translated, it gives CATSREKISGGGETQYF.